This TCR beta chain was observed in a study of early T cells in non-severe SARS-CoV-2 infection. The table lists this clonotype with a few counts. Between the trimmed V and J ends, which lost 5 bases and 4 bases, there was a span of 9 bases. Germline loops: CDR1 SGDLS, CDR2 YYNGEE. This CDR3 is built from 12 residues. Each CDR3 protein is one row after TCRdb ran MiXCR on the 5' RACE reads. The table has roughly 65,000 distinct CDR3 sequences, more than 9% seen once; the top ten hold over 1.5%. This chain connects TRBV9 to TRBJ1-2, with no clear D. The sequence came from an adult who was a healthcare worker with PCR-confirmed SARS-CoV-2 infection or an uninfected control (not recorded which). What was sequenced was whole blood. The CDR3 region has the DNA TGTGCCAGCAGTCCAGCGACCTATGGCTACACCTTC. Amino acid sequence: CASSPATYGYTF.